The rows below give T cell receptor beta chains drawn from one sample of a study of cytomegalovirus exposure and HLA in healthy donors. Generated by immunoSEQ multiplex PCR, the TCRdb table keeps only in-frame clones and is missing some. This table lists 49,000 or so clones. Sequenced: PBMCs. The receptors stem from a man aged 40-49 years in good health and CMV-seropositive. Each CDR3 is given with its conserved first and last residue. The order of the fields is V gene, J gene, D gene, CDR3 DNA, CDR3 protein. A D gene is named only where the DNA matches it firmly.

>TRBV29-1|TRBJ2-6|-
TGCAGCGTGGGGACAACTGGGGCCAACGTCCTGACTTTC
CSVGTTGANVLTF
>TRBV28|TRBJ2-3|-
TGTGCCAGCAGTTCGAGGGAGTGGGGAGATACGCAGTATTTT
CASSSREWGDTQYF
>TRBV7-2|TRBJ2-7|TRBD2
TGTGCCAGCAGCTCTATACTAGCGGGGTGGTCCTACGAGCAGTACTTC
CASSSILAGWSYEQYF
>TRBV5-1|TRBJ2-7|-
TGCGCCAGCAGCTTGGACCACGGGGAGCAGTACTTC
CASSLDHGEQYF
>TRBV7-9|TRBJ2-7|-
TGTGCCAGCAGCTTTAGGGAGAGCTCCTACGAGCAGTACTTC
CASSFRESSYEQYF
>TRBV6-5|TRBJ2-1|TRBD2
TGTGCCAGCAGTCCGGCGGGGGACTTAATTGAGCAGTTCTTC
CASSPAGDLIEQFF
>TRBV20-1|TRBJ1-2|-
TGCAGTGCCGACTTACCTGACGGCTACACCTTC
CSADLPDGYTF
>TRBV27|TRBJ1-1|-
TGTGCCAGCAGGGAGGGGAACACTGAAGCTTTCTTT
CASREGNTEAFF
>TRBV7-9|TRBJ2-7|-
TGTGCCAGCAGCACTACCTCCTACGAGCAGTACTTC
CASSTTSYEQYF
>TRBV5-1|TRBJ1-2|-
TGCGCCAGCAGATCAGGGTATGGCTACACCTTC
CASRSGYGYTF
>TRBV7-6|TRBJ1-3|TRBD1
TGTGCCAGCAGCCTAATTTGGACAGGGGGGAAAAACACCATATATTTT
CASSLIWTGGKNTIYF